The present entry profiles one T cell receptor (beta chain) with its context. This specimen comes from a study of brain metastases from non-small cell lung cancer. Here immunoSEQ multiplex PCR was the method, and the copy in TCRdb shows in-frame clones only, minus some. The sample has about 3,000 clones, just over 85% seen once. Germline V gives CDR1 KGHSH, CDR2 LQKENI. The V end was cut by 6 bases, the J end by 2 bases, with 14 bases between. The CDR3 totals 14 residues. What was sequenced was primary lung tumor tissue. This chain links TRBV18 with TRBJ2-7, with D perhaps matching TRBD1 or TRBD2 (5 bases each). This clonotype was obtained from a donor aged 40 or older with non-small cell lung cancer. CDR3 coding DNA: TGTGCCAGCTCCCGAGGGGCCGCGACCTACGAGCAGTACTTC. Amino acid sequence: CASSRGAATYEQYF.